Only a few counts were recorded for the clone carrying this TCR beta chain. Its antigen is not known. This record belongs to a study of regulatory T cells in long-lasting Graves disease. Trimming removed 4 bases at V and 5 bases at J, with 9 bases between. Looked up from germline, CDR1 is SGHTS and CDR2 is YDEGEE. The CDR3 has 12 residues. This sample's time point: newly diagnosed GD, antithyroid drugs for less than 3 months. Making the TCR library involved RNA that had been extracted from PBMCs. Investigators prepared the TCR beta libraries by applying iRepertoire HTBI primers and Arm-PCR of CDR3 regions. Each CDR3 protein gets one entry after TCRdb re-called the multiplex PCR reads with MiXCR. Of about 350,000 distinct CDR3 sequences detected, 15% to 20% appear once; the ten largest clones hold roughly 21%. Study-wide findings and caveats: Sharing of public clonotypes was greater in persistent patients (roughly 2,600) than in new patients (roughly 1,000).

These records were also assigned to another study, of T cells in Graves' hyperthyroidism and ophthalmopathy.

The gene calls are TRBV5-8 and TRBJ2-5; D not resolved. The sequence was collected from a woman younger than 30 with Graves disease. The sequencing used peripheral blood mononuclear cells (PBMCs), collected at new diagnosis, from a patient treated with antithyroid drugs. Here the CDR3 reads CASSLRTETQYF. In nucleotides, the CDR3 is TGTGCCAGCAGCCTCCGTACGGAGACCCAGTACTTC.